Each of the 22 T cell receptor beta chains below was sequenced from the same sample in a study of T cells in women clearing cervical HPV infection. Produced via immunoSEQ multiplex PCR; TCRdb's table is partial and in-frame only. There are over 20,000 clones in the sample, with 7.5% to 9.5% held by the top ten. The sequenced material came from blood buffy coat. These receptor sequences come from a woman aged 18-70 years with a cervical HPV16 infection that either progressed to CIN3+ or cleared (not recorded which).

In terms of frequency, this clone is medium-sized. The read falls 3 residues short of the CDR3 end, and the missing part is taken from the germline J gene. The chain is built from TRBV20-1 and TRBJ2-7, with 8 positions matching TRBD1. The germline CDR1 and CDR2 sequences are DFQATT and SNEGSKA (reference sequence). The V segment lost 3 bases and the J segment 2 bases; nucleotides outside the gene matches: 9. This CDR3 is built from 15 residues. CDR3 sequence: CSASQGAGGPYEQYF. CDR3 DNA (partial): TGCAGTGCTAGTCAGGGGGCAGGGGGTCCCTACGAG.

As concerns this clone: The read ends 3 residues before the CDR3 terminus; that terminus is restored from the germline J gene. The genes are TRBV5-1 and TRBJ2-1; 8 bases align to TRBD1. Per germline, CDR1 SGHRS and CDR2 YFSETQ. V was pared by 3 bases and J by 2 bases, with 7 bases of the junction left unmatched. The CDR3 loop spans 16 amino acids. Here the CDR3 reads CASSWLQQGAYNEQFF. CDR3 DNA, as far as it was read: TGCGCCAGCAGCTGGTTACAACAGGGGGCCTACAATGAG.

Comments on this clone: The read ends 3 residues shy of where the CDR3 ends; the end is completed using the germline J gene. The chain has TRBV20-1 and TRBJ1-4, with 7 bases lining up with TRBD1. Germline lookup yields CDR1 DFQATT and CDR2 SNEGSKA (reference sequence). The CDR3 spans 12 residues. The CDR3 sequence is CSAPLRGAKLFF. Incomplete CDR3 DNA: TGCAGTGCTCCTCTCAGGGGGGCTAAA.

Regarding this clone: The read finishes 3 residues shy of the CDR3 end, and the germline J gene is used to complete it. The chain joins TRBV4-1 to TRBJ2-5; a possible D gene is TRBD1 (6 bases). CDR3 length: 18 amino acids. Looked up from germline, CDR1 is MGHRA and CDR2 is YSYEKL. The V and J ends lost 1 base and 5 bases respectively, with 23 bases between them. CDR3 DNA, as far as it was read: TGCGCCAGCAGCCAAGGAGGTCTTGGAGTAGGGGGTTGGGAGACC. Translation gives CASSQGGLGVGGWET. From start to end, the CDR3 is CASSQGGLGVGGWETQYF.

Concerning this clone itself: The read gets to within 3 residues of the CDR3 end, and the germline J gene fills in the rest. V usage is TRBV20-1 and J usage is TRBJ2-7, with no clear D. The V gene's germline CDR1 is DFQATT and CDR2 SNEGSKA (reference sequence). The CDR3 is 14 amino acids. Trimming shortened V by 1 base and J by 1 base, and 11 bases separated the two germline ends. CDR3 region: CSARGPGWSYEQYF. Incomplete CDR3 DNA: TGCAGTGCTAGAGGTCCCGGGTGGTCCTACGAG.

Concerning this clone itself: Coverage ceases 3 residues before the CDR3 finishes, and the germline J gene fills in the end. This sequence joins TRBV5-6 and TRBJ1-4; D call uncertain. V gave up 6 bases and J gave up 0 bases, with 9 bases separating them. The CDR3 has 14 amino acids. Per germline, CDR1 SGHDT and CDR2 YYEEEE. The covered CDR3 bases are TGTGCCAGCACCCGGGTTGCAACTAATGAAAAA. Translated: CASTRVATNEK. The full CDR3 sequence reads CASTRVATNEKLFF.

Concerning this clone itself: The CDR3 end lies 3 residues beyond the end of the read and is filled in from the germline J gene. The chain links TRBV7-6 to TRBJ1-3; possible D gene TRBD1, 6 bases. Trimming stripped 0 bases from V and 2 bases from J, with 8 bases between. The CDR3 has 15 amino acids. Germline CDR1 reads SGHVS; CDR2 reads FNYEAQ. Partial CDR3 DNA: TGTGCCAGCAGCTTAGCGGGGGCAGCTGGAAACACC. Its translation: CASSLAGAAGNT. The entire CDR3 reads CASSLAGAAGNTIYF.

On this clone: The CDR3 extends 3 residues past the end of the read, so its final part is completed from the germline J gene. The J gene is TRBJ2-3, the V gene TRBV29-1, with TRBD2 matching over 9 bases. The germline V gene has CDR1 SQVTM and CDR2 ANQGSEA. This CDR3 spans 14 amino acids. V trimming: 7 bases; J trimming: 0 bases; junction bases outside the gene matches: 5. The CDR3 protein is CSALSGGSTDTQYF. CDR3 bases read: TGCAGCGCCCTTAGCGGGGGTAGCACAGATACG.

In the case of this clone: Sequencing ends 3 residues short of the CDR3 end; the germline J gene provides the rest. The chain employs TRBV6-1 and TRBJ2-2; the D gene is possibly TRBD2 (5 bases). The CDR3 has 14 amino acids. CDR1 is MNHNS, CDR2 SASEGT, per germline. The germline V and J ends were trimmed by 1 base and 7 bases, with 10 bases remaining between them. The DNA read from the CDR3 is TGTGCCAGCAGTGAAGTGCGCCGGGGCGGGGAG. Translating gives CASSEVRRGGE. In full, the CDR3 reads CASSEVRRGGELFF.

In regard to this clone: The CDR3 extends 3 residues past the end of the read, so its final part is completed from the germline J gene. This specimen includes other DNA sequences encoding the same CDR3. This chain uses TRBV19 with TRBJ2-1; TRBD2 aligns across 11 bases. The CDR3 spans 15 residues. The V gene end was trimmed by 3 bases and the J gene end by 6 bases; junction bases not matched to a gene: 4. Germline V gene lookup returns CDR1 LNHDA and CDR2 SQIVND (reference sequence). CDR3 amino acids: CASSIGTSGSNEQFF. CDR3 DNA (partial): TGTGCCAGTAGTATCGGGACTAGCGGTAGCAATGAG.

Points on this clone: The read ends 3 residues before the CDR3 terminus; that terminus is restored from the germline J gene. The chain recombines TRBV10-2 with TRBJ1-5; 9 nucleotides agree with TRBD1. The V segment lost 5 bases and the J segment 9 bases; nucleotides outside the gene matches: 5. The CDR3 is made up of 13 amino acids. Germline CDR1 and CDR2: WSHSY and SAAADI. The CDR3 DNA, read in part, is TGCGCCAGCAGTCGGGACAGGGCCTGGCCC. Translation gives CASSRDRAWP. The complete CDR3 sequence is CASSRDRAWPQHF.

Worth noting for this clone: The CDR3 is cut off 3 residues early in the read; its end comes from the germline J gene. The chain recombines TRBV19 with TRBJ1-2; D is uncertain. Germline loops: CDR1 LNHDA, CDR2 SQIVND (reference sequence). CDR3 length: 15 residues. Trimming cost V 3 bases and J 0 bases, with 11 bases left between them. CDR3 DNA (partial): TGTGCCAGTAGTATCTTCCGTACAGCTAACTATGGC. Encoded protein: CASSIFRTANYG. The full CDR3 is CASSIFRTANYGYTF. The full variable domain, its missing parts supplied by reference TRBV19 and TRBJ1-2, is DGGITQSPKYLFRKEGQNVTLSCEQNLNHDAMYWYRQDPGQGLRLIYYSQIVNDFQKGDIAEGYSVSREKKESFPLTVTSAQKNPTAFYLCASSIFRTANYGYTFGSGTRLTVV.

Details on this clone: Read sequence stops 3 residues before the CDR3 end, and the germline J gene provides the missing end. This sequence joins TRBV20-1 and TRBJ2-7, with TRBD2 matching over 11 bases. Germline CDR1 and CDR2: DFQATT and SNEGSKA (reference sequence). The CDR3 covers 15 residues. The J segment lost 4 bases and the V segment lost 3 bases, leaving 8 bases of the junction unmatched. Partial CDR3 DNA: TGCAGTGCTAGTAGGGGACTAGCGGAAACATACGAG. This codes for CSASRGLAETYE. The full CDR3 reads CSASRGLAETYEQYF.

Worth noting for this clone: The sequence runs out 3 residues before the end of the CDR3; the remainder is reconstructed from the germline J gene. This sequence joins TRBV5-1 and TRBJ2-5, with 11 bases lining up with TRBD2. V was clipped by 4 bases and J by 3 bases; unmatched bases: 2. From germline, CDR1 is SGHRS and CDR2 YFSETQ. The CDR3 length is 14 residues. The CDR3 loop reads CASSLTSGEETQYF. The part of the CDR3 DNA that was read is TGCGCCAGCAGCCTGACTAGCGGGGAAGAGACC.

A note on this clone: The CDR3 extends 3 residues past the end of the read, so its final part is completed from the germline J gene. The gene calls are TRBV18 and TRBJ1-1, with a weak D call TRBD1 (5 bases). CDR3 length: 13 amino acids. Trimming removed 3 bases at V and 4 bases at J, with 9 bases between. The germline CDR1 and CDR2 sequences are KGHSH and LQKENI. The chain's CDR3 is CASSPGGITEAFF. Incomplete CDR3 DNA: TGTGCCAGCTCACCCGGGGGGATCACTGAA.

Regarding this clone: The CDR3 end is not reached by the read, which stops 3 residues before it; the germline J gene fills it in. This chain connects TRBV20-1 to TRBJ1-6; D uncertain. Trimming removed 0 bases at V and 4 bases at J, with 19 bases between. Germline CDR1 reads DFQATT; CDR2 reads SNEGSKA (reference sequence). This CDR3 is built from 18 residues. The CDR3 DNA, read in part, is TGCAGTGCTAGAGATATAATTCCGTCAGATTATTATAATTCACCC. This gives the protein CSARDIIPSDYYNSP. Given in full, the CDR3 is CSARDIIPSDYYNSPLHF.

Notes on this clone: One junction end disagrees with the germline gene, perhaps due to a read error. The read halts 3 residues ahead of the CDR3 end, with the missing end drawn from the germline J gene. The rearrangement joins TRBV4-2 to TRBJ2-7, with a possible D match to TRBD2 (6 bases). This CDR3 comprises 15 residues. CDR1 LGHNA and CDR2 YNFKEQ come from the germline V gene. CDR3 region: CASSQDYQGGYEQYF. CDR3 DNA, as far as it was read: TGCGCCAGCAGCCAAGATTATCAGGGAGGCTACGAG.

To note about this clone: The read is 3 residues too short to cover the CDR3 end, so that end is filled in from the germline J gene. The chain combines TRBV20-1 with TRBJ2-3, with 13 bases matching TRBD2. V dropped 6 bases and J dropped 4; count of bases not matched to a gene: 4. Germline values: CDR1 DFQATT, CDR2 SNEGSKA (reference sequence). The CDR3 extends over 14 amino acids. CDR3 loop: CSALTSGRADTQYF. Incomplete CDR3 DNA: TGCAGTGCGCTTACTAGCGGGAGGGCAGATACG.

A remark on this clone: The read ends 3 residues shy of where the CDR3 ends; the end is completed using the germline J gene. V is TRBV6-4 and J is TRBJ2-3, with 9 bases matching TRBD1. With V trimmed by 6 bases and J by 5 bases, 3 bases remained unmatched. CDR3 length: 13 amino acids. CDR1 is MRHNA, CDR2 SNTAGT, per germline. CDR3: CASSADRGDTQYF. CDR3 DNA, as far as it was read: TGTGCCAGCAGCGCGGACAGGGGAGATACG.

For this clone: The CDR3 end is not reached by the read, which stops 3 residues before it; the germline J gene fills it in. The genes are TRBV7-9 and TRBJ2-7; no clear D gene. The germline V gene encodes CDR1 SEHNR and CDR2 FQNEAQ (reference sequence). The CDR3 consists of 12 residues. V shed 2 bases and J shed 6 bases, with 8 bases lying between them. The DNA read from the CDR3 is TGTGCCAGCAGCTTACTAGGATCCGAG. This encodes CASSLLGSE. The full CDR3 protein is CASSLLGSEQYF.

The CDR3 sequence is CASSETRQMYEQYF. The sequenced CDR3 bases are TGTGCCAGCAGTGAAACCCGACAGATGTACGAG. This chain connects TRBV2 to TRBJ2-7; a possible D gene is TRBD1 (5 bases). The CDR3 end is not reached by the read, which stops 3 residues before it; the germline J gene fills it in. The V gene lost 2 bases and the J gene lost 4 bases, with 12 bases spanning the gap. This CDR3 contains 14 residues. Germline CDR1 is SNHLY and CDR2 is FYNNEI.

This clone shows up as medium-sized by frequency. The read ends 3 residues shy of where the CDR3 ends; the end is completed using the germline J gene. V and J are TRBV6-1 and TRBJ2-1; D is undetermined. V lost 4 bases to trimming and J lost 0 bases, with 10 bases between them. The CDR3 is 15 amino acids. Germline CDR1 reads MNHNS; CDR2 reads SASEGT. The CDR3 bases that were read are TGTGCCAGCAGTGTCATCCCGGGCTCCTACAATGAG. This sequence encodes CASSVIPGSYNE. The full CDR3 sequence reads CASSVIPGSYNEQFF.